These 15 T cell receptor beta chains were all obtained from the same sample, sequenced in a study of T cells in Graves' hyperthyroidism and ophthalmopathy. Authors of the study amplified TCR beta CDR3 regions from RNA transcripts. HTBI primers drove first-round RT-PCR of the TCR CDR3. MiXCR, applied by TCRdb to the multiplex PCR reads, yields one record per CDR3 protein. The sample has hundreds of thousands of distinct CDR3 sequences, 30% to 40% seen once. The sequencing sample was made of blood. The receptors derive from a woman between 40 and 50 years old with Graves' hyperthyroidism.

The chain carries TRBV5-4 and TRBJ1-1; 9 bases are a match to TRBD1. The CDR3 is made up of 14 amino acids. Per the germline V gene, CDR1 is SGHNT and CDR2 is YYREEE (reference sequence). Trimming took 0 bases from V and 9 from J; bases not matched to a gene: 6. CDR3 loop: CASSLEDRGGKAFF. The CDR3 bases are TGTGCCAGCAGCTTGGAGGACAGGGGTGGAAAAGCTTTCTTT.

On this clonotype itself: Likely a read error: the CDR3 ends without its conserved phenylalanine or tryptophan. This chain's CDR3 is CSVEREGQETQYL. Here the CDR3 DNA reads TGCAGCGTGGAGCGGGAGGGCCAGGAGACCCAGTACCTC. The rearrangement uses TRBV29-1 and TRBJ2-5; TRBD2 agrees at 10 bases. The length of the CDR3 is 13 residues. The V gene end was trimmed by 6 bases and the J gene end by 5 bases; junction bases not matched to a gene: 6. Germline V gene sequence: CDR1 SQVTM, CDR2 ANQGSEA.

The chain links TRBV6-5 to TRBJ2-5, with 7 bases aligning to TRBD2. Germline V lookup: CDR1 MNHEY, CDR2 SVGAGI. After removal of 0 bases from V and 4 bases from J, the junction contained 8 bases not matched to a gene. The CDR3 extends over 16 amino acids. The CDR3 here is CASSYSLLAKGETQYF. In DNA form, the CDR3 reads TGTGCCAGCAGTTACTCGTTACTAGCGAAGGGAGAGACCCAGTACTTC.

This clonotype has ten or more counts. This chain links TRBV7-8 with TRBJ1-3; D is unclear. Trimming shortened V by 1 base and J by 4 bases, and 8 bases separated the two germline ends. Germline CDR1 reads SGHVS; CDR2 reads FQNEAQ. CDR3 length: 14 amino acids. In nucleotides, the CDR3 is TGTGCCAGCAGCTTAGGCGTACCGGGAAACACCATATATTTT. This gives the protein CASSLGVPGNTIYF.

V is TRBV25-1 and J is TRBJ2-3; D gene uncertain. V dropped 1 base and J dropped 3 bases, with 11 bases sitting between them. In germline, CDR1 is MGHDK, CDR2 SYGVNS. The CDR3 length is 15 residues. The CDR3 reads CASSELRSATDTQYF. DNA of the CDR3: TGTGCCAGCAGTGAATTGAGGAGTGCAACAGATACGCAGTATTTT.

This clonotype was seen a single time. V is TRBV7-9 and J is TRBJ1-2; a weak D match, TRBD1 (6 bases). The CDR3 has 15 residues. V was trimmed by 5 bases and J by 0 bases, leaving 13 bases between them. The V gene's germline CDR1 is SEHNR and CDR2 FQNEAQ (reference sequence). In DNA form, the CDR3 reads TGTGCCAGCAGCCACCGGGACACCTCTAACTATGGCTACACCTTC. This gives the protein CASSHRDTSNYGYTF.

The V and J genes are TRBV5-6 and TRBJ1-2; perhaps TRBD1 as D (5 bases). Between the trimmed V and J ends, which lost 4 bases and 4 bases, there was a span of 14 bases. Germline V gene lookup returns CDR1 SGHDT and CDR2 YYEEEE. The CDR3 has 14 amino acids. As DNA, the CDR3 is TGTGCCAGCAGCCCCGAGGGGTTTGTCTATGGCTACACCTTC. This codes for CASSPEGFVYGYTF.

The chain employs TRBV29-1 and TRBJ1-2; unclear D gene. Germline CDR1 SQVTM, CDR2 ANQGSEA. V was cut by 3 bases and J by 7 bases, with 18 bases left in between. This CDR3 region has 14 residues. The CDR3 reads CSVDDGERAGGYTF. In DNA form, the CDR3 reads TGCAGCGTTGACGACGGGGAAAGGGCCGGTGGCTACACCTTC.

The chain is built from TRBV7-3 and TRBJ2-2, with 7 bases fitting TRBD1. Germline CDR1 is SGHTA and CDR2 is FQGTGA. V dropped 6 bases and J dropped 4; count of bases not matched to a gene: 11. The CDR3 spans 16 residues. This CDR3 reads CASSGTGVEGTGELFF. The CDR3 DNA reads TGTGCCAGCAGTGGCACAGGGGTGGAAGGCACCGGGGAGCTGTTTTTT.

This rearrangement joins TRBV19 to TRBJ2-7; 8 bases agree with TRBD1. The germline V gene has CDR1 LNHDA and CDR2 SQIVND (reference sequence). The J segment lost 1 base and the V segment lost 5 bases, leaving 10 bases of the junction unmatched. This CDR3 comprises 16 residues. For the CDR3, the DNA is TGTGCCAGTAGTTCGATTTCGCAGGGGGCTTCCTACGAGCAGTACTTC. The encoded protein is CASSSISQGASYEQYF.

This clonotype was counted between two and nine times. The chain couples TRBV7-2 to TRBJ1-4; D possibly corresponds to TRBD1 (6 bases). The V gene's germline CDR1 is SGHTA and CDR2 FQGNSA. The CDR3 has 17 residues. Trimming shortened V by 2 bases and J by 3 bases, and 16 bases separated the two germline ends. The chain's CDR3 is CASSLRSGGRPNEKLFF. The CDR3 region has the DNA TGTGCCAGCAGCTTAAGGTCCGGGGGCAGGCCTAATGAAAAACTGTTTTTT.

V gene TRBV4-3 combines with J gene TRBJ2-1; perhaps TRBD1 as D (8 bases). V was pared by 5 bases and J by 9 bases, with 41 bases between. The CDR3 is 22 residues long. Germline V gene sequence: CDR1 LGHNA, CDR2 YSLEER. CDR3 protein: CASSLSRTGKGASGIRNGEQFF. CDR3 bases: TGCGCCAGCAGCTTGTCCAGGACAGGGAAGGGGGCCAGCGGGATTAGAAACGGTGAGCAGTTCTTC.

The rearrangement joins TRBV7-9 to TRBJ1-6, with 7 nucleotides matching TRBD1. The CDR3 covers 16 residues. Germline V lookup: CDR1 SEHNR, CDR2 FQNEAQ (reference sequence). With 2 bases clipped from V and 9 bases from J, the junction kept 10 bases outside the gene matches. For the CDR3, the DNA is TGTGCCAGCAGCTTAACGCCCGGACAGGCCTCTTCACCCCTCCACTTT. It translates to CASSLTPGQASSPLHF.

This clonotype has just a few counts. V is TRBV12-3 or TRBV12-4 and J is TRBJ1-1, with a possible D match to TRBD1 (5 bases). Trimming removed 1 base at V and 10 bases at J, with 10 bases between. CDR3 length: 12 residues. CDR3 bases: TGTGCCAGCAGTTTAGGGGGGGGACCAGCTTTCTTT. It specifies CASSLGGGPAFF.

There are many counts of this clonotype. V is TRBV12-3 or TRBV12-4 and J is TRBJ2-5; TRBD1 agrees at 9 bases. V gave up 6 bases and J gave up 5 bases; unmatched junction bases: 10. The CDR3 is 15 residues long. CDR3 coding DNA: TGTGCCAGCAGCCAACCGACAGGGGGTCGTGAGACCCAGTACTTC. Its translation: CASSQPTGGRETQYF.